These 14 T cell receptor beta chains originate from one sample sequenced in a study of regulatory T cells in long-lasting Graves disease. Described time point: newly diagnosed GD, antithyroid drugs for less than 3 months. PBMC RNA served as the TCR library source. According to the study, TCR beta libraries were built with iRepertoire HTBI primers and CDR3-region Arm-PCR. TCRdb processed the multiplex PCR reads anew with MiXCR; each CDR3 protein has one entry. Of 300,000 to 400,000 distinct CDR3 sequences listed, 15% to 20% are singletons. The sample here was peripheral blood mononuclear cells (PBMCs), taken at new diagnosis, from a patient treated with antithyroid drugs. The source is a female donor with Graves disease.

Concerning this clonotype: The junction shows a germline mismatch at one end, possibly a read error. The CDR3 DNA follows: TGTGCCAGCTCACCACAGAATGAGCAGCTCTTC. It is translated as CASSPQNEQLF. The V gene is TRBV18, the J gene TRBJ2-1; D not resolved. CDR1 and CDR2 from the germline V gene are KGHSH and LQKENI. The CDR3 spans 11 residues.

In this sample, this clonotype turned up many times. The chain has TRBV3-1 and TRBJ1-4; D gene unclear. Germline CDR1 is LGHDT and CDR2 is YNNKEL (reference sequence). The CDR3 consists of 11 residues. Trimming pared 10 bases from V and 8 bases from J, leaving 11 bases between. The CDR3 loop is CATQNLEKLFF. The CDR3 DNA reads TGTGCCACCCAGAACCTCGAAAAACTGTTTTTT.

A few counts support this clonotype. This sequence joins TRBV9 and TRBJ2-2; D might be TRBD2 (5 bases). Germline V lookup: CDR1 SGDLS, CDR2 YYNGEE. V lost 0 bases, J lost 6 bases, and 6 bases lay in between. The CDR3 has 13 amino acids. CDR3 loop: CASSVDGAGELFF. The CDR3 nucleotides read TGTGCCAGCAGCGTAGACGGGGCCGGGGAGCTGTTTTTT.

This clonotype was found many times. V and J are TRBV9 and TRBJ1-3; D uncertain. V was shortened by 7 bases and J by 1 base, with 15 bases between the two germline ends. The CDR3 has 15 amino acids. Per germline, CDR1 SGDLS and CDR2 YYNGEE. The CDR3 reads CASASGVTSGNTIYF. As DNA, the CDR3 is TGTGCCAGCGCCTCTGGGGTGACGTCTGGAAACACCATATATTTT.

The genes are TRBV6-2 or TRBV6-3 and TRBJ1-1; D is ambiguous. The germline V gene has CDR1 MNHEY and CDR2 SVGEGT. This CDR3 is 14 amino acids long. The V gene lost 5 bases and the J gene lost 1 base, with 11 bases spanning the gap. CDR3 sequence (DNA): TGTGCCAGCAGTGAATATGGAGGGAACACTGAAGCTTTCTTT. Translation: CASSEYGGNTEAFF.

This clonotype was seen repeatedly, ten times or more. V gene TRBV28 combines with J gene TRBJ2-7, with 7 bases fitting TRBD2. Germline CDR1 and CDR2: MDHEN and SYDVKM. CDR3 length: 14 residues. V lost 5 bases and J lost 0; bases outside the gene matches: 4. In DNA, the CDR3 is TGTGCCAGCAGTCCAGGACTAGTCTCCTACGAGCAGTACTTC. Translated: CASSPGLVSYEQYF. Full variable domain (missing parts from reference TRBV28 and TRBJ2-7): DVKVTQSSRYLVKRTGEKVFLECVQDMDHENMFWYRQDPGLGLRLIYFSYDVKMKEKGDIPEGYSVSREKKERFSLILESASTNQTSMYLCASSPGLVSYEQYFGPGTRLTVT.

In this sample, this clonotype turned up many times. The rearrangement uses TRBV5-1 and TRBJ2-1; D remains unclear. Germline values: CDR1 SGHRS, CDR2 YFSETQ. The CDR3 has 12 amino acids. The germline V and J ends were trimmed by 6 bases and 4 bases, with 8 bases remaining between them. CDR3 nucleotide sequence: TGCGCCAGCATAAACTTTTACAATGAGCAGTTCTTC. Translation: CASINFYNEQFF.

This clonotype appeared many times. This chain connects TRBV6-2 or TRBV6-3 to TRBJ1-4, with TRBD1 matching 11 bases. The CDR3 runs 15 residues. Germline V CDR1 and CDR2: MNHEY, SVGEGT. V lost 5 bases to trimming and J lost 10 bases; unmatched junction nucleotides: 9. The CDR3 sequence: CASSERTGGDGKLFF. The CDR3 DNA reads TGTGCCAGCAGTGAACGGACAGGGGGCGACGGAAAACTGTTTTTT.

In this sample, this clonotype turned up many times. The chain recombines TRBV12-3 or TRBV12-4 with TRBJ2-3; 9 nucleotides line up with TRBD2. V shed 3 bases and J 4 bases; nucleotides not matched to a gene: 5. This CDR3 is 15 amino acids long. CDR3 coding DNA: TGTGCCAGCAGTTTGGCGGGAGGGCGATCAGATACGCAGTATTTT. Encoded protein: CASSLAGGRSDTQYF.

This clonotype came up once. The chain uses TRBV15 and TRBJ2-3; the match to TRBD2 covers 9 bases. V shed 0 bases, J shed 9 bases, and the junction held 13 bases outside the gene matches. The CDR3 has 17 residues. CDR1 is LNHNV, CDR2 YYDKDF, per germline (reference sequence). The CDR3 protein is CATSRDTLAGGPPTQYF. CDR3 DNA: TGTGCCACCAGCAGAGATACTCTGGCGGGAGGGCCCCCAACGCAGTATTTT.

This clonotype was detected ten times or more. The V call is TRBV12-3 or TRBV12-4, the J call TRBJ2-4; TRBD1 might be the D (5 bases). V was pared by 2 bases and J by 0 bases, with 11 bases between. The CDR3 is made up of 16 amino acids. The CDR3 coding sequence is TGTGCCAGCAGTTTATTCCAGGGCCTAGCCAAAAACATTCAGTACTTC. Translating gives CASSLFQGLAKNIQYF.

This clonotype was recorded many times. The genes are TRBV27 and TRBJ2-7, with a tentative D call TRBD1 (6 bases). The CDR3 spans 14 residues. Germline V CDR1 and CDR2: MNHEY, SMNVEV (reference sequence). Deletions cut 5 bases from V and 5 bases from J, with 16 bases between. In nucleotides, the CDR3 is TGTGCCAGCAGTGAAGACAGGAGACAGCACGAGCAGTACTTC. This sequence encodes CASSEDRRQHEQYF.

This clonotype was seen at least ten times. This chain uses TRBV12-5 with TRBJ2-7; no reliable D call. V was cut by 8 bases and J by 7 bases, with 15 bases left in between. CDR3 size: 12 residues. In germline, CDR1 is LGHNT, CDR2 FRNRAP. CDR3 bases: TGTGCTAGTTTTACCGTCTTGGGGGAGCAGTACTTC. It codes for CASFTVLGEQYF. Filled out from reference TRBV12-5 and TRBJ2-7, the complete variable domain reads DARVTQTPRHKVTEMGQEVTMRCQPILGHNTVFWYRQTMMQGLELLAYFRNRAPLDDSGMPKDRFSAEMPDATLATLKIQPSEPRDSAVYFCASFTVLGEQYFGPGTRLTVT.

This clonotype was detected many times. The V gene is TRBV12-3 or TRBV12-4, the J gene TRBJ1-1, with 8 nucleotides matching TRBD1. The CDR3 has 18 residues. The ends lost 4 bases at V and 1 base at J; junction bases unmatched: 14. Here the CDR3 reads CASSSRLRDRKGNTEAFF. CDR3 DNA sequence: TGTGCCAGCAGTTCACGCCTCCGGGACAGGAAAGGGAACACTGAAGCTTTCTTT.